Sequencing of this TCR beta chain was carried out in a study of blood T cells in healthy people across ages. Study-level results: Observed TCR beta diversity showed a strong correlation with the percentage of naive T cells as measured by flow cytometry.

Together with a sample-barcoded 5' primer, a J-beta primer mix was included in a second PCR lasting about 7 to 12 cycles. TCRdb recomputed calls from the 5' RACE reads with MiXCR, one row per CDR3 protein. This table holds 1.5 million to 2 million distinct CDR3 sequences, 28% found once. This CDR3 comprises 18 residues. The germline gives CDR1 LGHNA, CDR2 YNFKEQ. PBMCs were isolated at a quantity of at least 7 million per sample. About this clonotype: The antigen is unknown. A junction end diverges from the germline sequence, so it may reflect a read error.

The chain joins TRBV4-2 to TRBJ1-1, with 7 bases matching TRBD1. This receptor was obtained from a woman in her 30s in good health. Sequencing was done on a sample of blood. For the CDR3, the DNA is TGTGCCAGCATCCAAGGGGGGGCAGGGGGTTCTCCGAACACTGAAGCTTTCTTT. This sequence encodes CASIQGGAGGSPNTEAFF.